The source of this TCR beta chain is a study of blood T cell repertoires in COVID-19. About the research overall: COVID-19 samples from acute and convalescent phases originated in the United States, Italy and Spain.

Germline V gene lookup returns CDR1 LGHDT and CDR2 YNNKEL (reference sequence). The CDR3 is 16 amino acids. V was shortened by 1 base and J by 0 bases, with 12 bases between the two germline ends. The method was immunoSEQ multiplex PCR; TCRdb's version includes in-frame clones alone and lacks a portion of them. Among 200,000 to 300,000 clones listed, around 80% were seen once. This TCR was sampled from a man between 60 and 70 years old with acute or convalescent COVID-19. The J gene is TRBJ1-2, the V gene TRBV3-1 (or the pseudogene TRBV3-2); D possibly corresponds to TRBD1 (5 bases). The sequencing sample was made of peripheral blood. For the CDR3, the DNA is TGTGCCAGCAGCCAAGTCGGGCAGACAGCTAACTATGGCTACACCTTC. Residues: CASSQVGQTANYGYTF.